This TCR beta chain appears in the sequencing data of a study of identical twins. The study's findings and limits: The study reached conclusions through statistical analysis that was cross-sectional, not following the same donors.

This clonotype appeared a few times. The antigen remains unidentified. It was template switching that added a universal primer site, and there were unique molecular identifiers on the cDNA. TCRdb analysed the 5' RACE reads with MiXCR anew, one entry per CDR3 protein. The sample consists of 400,000 to 600,000 distinct CDR3 sequences, 20% to 25% of them appearing once. Healthy Caucasians were all of the donors. J lost 10 bases, V lost 0 bases, and 14 bases had no gene match. Germline CDR1 SGDLS, CDR2 YYNGEE. The CDR3 spans 16 residues. The data were also submitted as part of a second study, on yellow fever vaccine responses in identical twins.

The sequenced material came from CD4+ T cells sorted from blood. This clonotype originated in a woman between 18 and 29 years old in good health. The chain uses TRBV9 and TRBJ2-3; 7 positions match TRBD2. CDR3 sequence (DNA): TGTGCCAGCAGCGTAGACTCGTTTTTGGCGGCGGGGGCGCAGTATTTT. This gives the protein CASSVDSFLAAGAQYF.